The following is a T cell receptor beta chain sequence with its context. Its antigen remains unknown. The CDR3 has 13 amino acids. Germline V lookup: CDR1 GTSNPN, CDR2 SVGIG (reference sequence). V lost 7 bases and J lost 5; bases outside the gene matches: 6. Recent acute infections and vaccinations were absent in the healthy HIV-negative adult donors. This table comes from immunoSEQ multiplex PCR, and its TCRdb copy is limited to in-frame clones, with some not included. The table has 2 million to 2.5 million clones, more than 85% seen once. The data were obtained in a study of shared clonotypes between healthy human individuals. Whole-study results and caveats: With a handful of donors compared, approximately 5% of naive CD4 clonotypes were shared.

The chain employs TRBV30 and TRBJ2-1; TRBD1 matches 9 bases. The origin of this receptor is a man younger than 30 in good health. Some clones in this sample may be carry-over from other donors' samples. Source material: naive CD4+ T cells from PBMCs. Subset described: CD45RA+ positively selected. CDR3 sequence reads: CALTGGWNNEQFF. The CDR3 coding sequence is TGTGCCTTGACAGGGGGATGGAACAATGAGCAGTTCTTC.